Here is one T cell receptor (beta chain) with its context. Its antigen is not identified. TCR beta sequences were obtained from blood CD8+ and CD4+ T cells. This entry belongs to a study of CD8 T cells in Susac syndrome. Study results and limitations: The study conceded that relatively few individuals underwent its TCR sequencing and HLA analysis.

Random-hexamer reverse transcription was applied to about 0.5 to 1 ug RNA. Amplification of the TCR beta CDR3 was carried out by immunoSEQ multiplex PCR, which spanned a total of 54 Vbeta and 13 Jbeta segments. In TCRdb, the immunoSEQ multiplex PCR reads were re-called with MiXCR into one record per CDR3 protein. The data contain 120,000 to 150,000 distinct CDR3 sequences, approximately 94% of them seen just once; the ten biggest clones take up 0.07% to 0.1%. V dropped 3 bases and J dropped 0 bases, with 6 bases sitting between them. From germline, CDR1 is KGHSH and CDR2 LQKENI. The CDR3 spans 14 residues.

This receptor was taken from a human donor in good health. The chain uses TRBV18 and TRBJ1-5; no clear D gene. The sequenced sample was CD4+ T cells from PBMCs. The CDR3 spells CASSPTRSNQPQHF. DNA of the CDR3: TGTGCCAGCTCACCTACGCGTAGCAATCAGCCCCAGCATTTT. Complete variable domain (other parts from reference TRBV18 and TRBJ1-5): NAGVMQNPRHLVRRRGQEARLRCSPMKGHSHVYWYRQLPEEGLKFMVYLQKENIIDESGMPKERFSAEFPKEGPSILRIQQVVRGDSAAYFCASSPTRSNQPQHFGDGTRLSIL.